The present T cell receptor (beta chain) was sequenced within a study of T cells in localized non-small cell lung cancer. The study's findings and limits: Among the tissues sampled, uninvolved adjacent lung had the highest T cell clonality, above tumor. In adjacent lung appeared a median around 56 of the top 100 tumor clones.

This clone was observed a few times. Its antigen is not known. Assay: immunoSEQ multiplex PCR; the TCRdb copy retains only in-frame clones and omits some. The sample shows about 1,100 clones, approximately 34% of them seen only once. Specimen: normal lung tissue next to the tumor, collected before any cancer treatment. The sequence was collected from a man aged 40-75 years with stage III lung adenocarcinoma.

The CDR3 DNA reads as TGTGCCAGCAGTGCCCAACCGGGACGGCAAATCTCCTATGGCTACACCTTC. Its protein product is CASSAQPGRQISYGYTF. The genes are TRBV6-8 and TRBJ1-2; D possibly corresponds to TRBD1 (5 bases). This CDR3 spans 17 amino acids. Germline V gene data show CDR1 as MNHGY and CDR2 as SAAAGT. Deletions cut 5 bases from V and 4 bases from J, with 23 bases between.